The 18 T cell receptor beta chains presented below share a single source sample, sequenced in a study of cytomegalovirus exposure and HLA in healthy donors. Amplification used 60 Vbeta primers and 13 Jbeta primers. This table comes from immunoSEQ multiplex PCR, and its TCRdb copy is limited to in-frame clones, with some not included. The table records 65,000 to 90,000 clones, around four fifths of them present only once. Specimen: PBMCs. The receptors originated from a woman in her forties in good health and CMV-seropositive.

A few counts support this clone. The rearrangement links TRBV2 to TRBJ2-1; the D is unclear. Germline V gene lookup returns CDR1 SNHLY and CDR2 FYNNEI. V dropped 3 bases and J dropped 4 bases, with 7 bases sitting between them. The CDR3 has 13 residues. CDR3 sequence (DNA): TGTGCCAGCAGTGATGGGCCATACAATGAGCAGTTCTTC. Residues: CASSDGPYNEQFF. Supplemented by reference TRBV2 and TRBJ2-1, the full variable domain reads EPEVTQTPSHQVTQMGQEVILRCVPISNHLYFYWYRQILGQKVEFLVSFYNNEISEKSEIFDDQFSVERPDGSNFTLKIRSTKLEDSAMYFCASSDGPYNEQFFGPGTRLTVL.

The rearrangement links TRBV11-2 to TRBJ2-1; D is possibly TRBD1 (6 bases). From germline, CDR1 is SGHAT and CDR2 FQNNGV. CDR3 length equals 14 residues. V was cut by 4 bases and J by 2 bases, with 9 bases left in between. CDR3 residues: CASSYGQTYNEQFF. CDR3 nucleotides: TGTGCCAGCAGCTACGGACAGACCTACAATGAGCAGTTCTTC.

The gene calls are TRBV30 and TRBJ2-3; 11 nucleotides align to TRBD1. CDR1 is GTSNPN and CDR2 is SVGIG in the germline V gene (reference sequence). The CDR3 runs 13 residues. Trimming removed 6 bases from V and 3 bases from J; junction bases left unmatched: 2. The CDR3 here is CACGQGATDTQYF. In DNA form, the CDR3 reads TGTGCCTGCGGACAGGGGGCAACAGATACGCAGTATTTT.

The J gene is TRBJ2-7, the V gene TRBV15; TRBD2 matches 7 bases. The ends lost 3 bases at V and 5 bases at J; junction bases unmatched: 10. CDR1 and CDR2 (germline): LNHNV, YYDKDF (reference sequence). This CDR3 spans 15 amino acids. This CDR3 is CATSSRLGSGDEQYF. In nucleotides, the CDR3 is TGTGCCACCAGCAGCAGGCTTGGGAGCGGGGACGAGCAGTACTTC.

The rearrangement links TRBV7-3 to TRBJ2-1; TRBD2 agrees at 9 bases. J was trimmed by 3 bases and V by 1 base; bases with no gene match: 7. The germline V gene has CDR1 SGHTA and CDR2 FQGTGA. This CDR3 has 17 amino acids. CDR3 protein: CASSLKGGGAIYNEQFF. The CDR3 DNA reads as TGTGCCAGCAGCTTAAAAGGCGGGGGGGCAATCTACAATGAGCAGTTCTTC.

This chain connects TRBV30 to TRBJ1-2, with D maybe TRBD1 (5 bases). V gave up 2 bases and J gave up 0 bases, with 7 bases separating them. The CDR3 sequence is 13 residues long. Germline lookup yields CDR1 GTSNPN and CDR2 SVGIG (reference sequence). CDR3 nucleotides: TGTGCCTGGAGTCGGACATCTAACTATGGCTACACCTTC. This sequence encodes CAWSRTSNYGYTF.

The chain has TRBV19 and TRBJ1-2; possible D gene TRBD1, 5 bases. The germline V gene encodes CDR1 LNHDA and CDR2 SQIVND (reference sequence). The CDR3 totals 17 residues. V shed 6 bases and J shed 4 bases, with 24 bases lying between them. The CDR3 coding sequence is TGTGCCAGTAGCCCCGGGCAGGGACTCTCGCTAGTCTATGGCTACACCTTC. As protein: CASSPGQGLSLVYGYTF.

J is TRBJ2-2 and V is TRBV5-1; the D gene is possibly TRBD1 (5 bases). With 1 base removed from V and 4 bases from J, the gap between germline ends came to 5 bases. The CDR3 is 13 amino acids. Germline V lookup: CDR1 SGHRS, CDR2 YFSETQ. CDR3 in DNA: TGCGCCAGCAGCTTGACAGGCACCGGGGAGCTGTTTTTT. Translation gives CASSLTGTGELFF.

The chain employs TRBV18 and TRBJ1-5; 7 bases line up with TRBD1. Germline V gene sequence: CDR1 KGHSH, CDR2 LQKENI. The CDR3 is 18 residues long. V gave up 2 bases and J gave up 4 bases; unmatched junction bases: 14. The CDR3 loop is CASSPFYTQGDLNQPQHF. The CDR3 nucleotides read TGTGCCAGCTCACCATTTTATACTCAGGGGGACTTGAATCAGCCCCAGCATTTT.

The rearrangement links TRBV5-1 to TRBJ2-3; 9 bases align to TRBD2. Per germline, CDR1 SGHRS and CDR2 YFSETQ. The CDR3 is made up of 14 amino acids. V lost 5 bases and J lost 2; bases outside the gene matches: 3. CDR3 loop: CASSERGDTDTQYF. CDR3 nucleotides: TGCGCCAGCAGTGAGCGGGGGGACACAGATACGCAGTATTTT.

The gene calls are TRBV18 and TRBJ1-3; D unclear. V was clipped by 2 bases and J by 1 base, with 9 bases between them. The CDR3 sequence is 15 residues long. CDR1 KGHSH and CDR2 LQKENI come from the germline V gene. CDR3 in amino acids: CASSPGRGSGNTIYF. CDR3 nucleotide sequence: TGTGCCAGCTCACCAGGACGGGGATCTGGAAACACCATATATTTT.

With respect to this clone: At one boundary the junction diverges from the germline segment, which might be a read error. This rearrangement joins TRBV7-9 to TRBJ2-7; 10 nucleotides agree with TRBD1. Germline assignment: CDR1 SEHNR and CDR2 FQNEAQ (reference sequence). CDR3 length: 15 residues. The CDR3: CSSSLGTGAGYEQYF. The DNA of the CDR3 is TGTTCCAGCAGCTTAGGGACAGGGGCCGGCTACGAGCAGTACTTC.

The chain carries TRBV11-3 and TRBJ2-2; 8 nucleotides line up with TRBD2. The CDR3 is made up of 16 amino acids. CDR1 and CDR2 from the germline V gene are SGHNT and YENEEA. The V segment lost 3 bases and the J segment 3 bases; nucleotides outside the gene matches: 6. The DNA of the CDR3 is TGTGCCAGCAGCTTCGGGGGGGGGCCGTACACCGGGGAGCTGTTTTTT. Its translation: CASSFGGGPYTGELFF.

The V and J genes are TRBV29-1 and TRBJ2-2; no reliable D call. V dropped 3 bases and J dropped 6 bases, with 5 bases sitting between them. The CDR3 spans 11 residues. The germline V gene encodes CDR1 SQVTM and CDR2 ANQGSEA. The CDR3 region has the DNA TGCAGCGTTGAGTTCTCCGGGGAGCTGTTTTTT. This gives the protein CSVEFSGELFF.

This clone occurred a few times. This rearrangement joins TRBV28 to TRBJ2-3; tentative D call: TRBD2 (7 bases). Trimming took 2 bases from V and 3 from J, leaving 12 bases between them. The CDR3 covers 15 residues. CDR1 and CDR2 from the germline V gene are MDHEN and SYDVKM. This CDR3 reads CASSLAGARTDTQYF. Here the CDR3 DNA reads TGTGCCAGCAGTTTAGCGGGGGCAAGAACAGATACGCAGTATTTT.

To note about this clone: This same CDR3 is encoded by further DNA sequences in the sample. J is TRBJ2-5 and V is TRBV29-1; TRBD1 matches at 8 bases. The V gene's germline CDR1 is SQVTM and CDR2 ANQGSEA. Losses at the gene ends were 4 bases for V and 4 bases for J; bases not matched to a gene: 5. This CDR3 spans 13 amino acids. The CDR3 DNA is TGCAGCGTTGGGGACAGGCTCGGAGAGACCCAGTACTTC. This sequence encodes CSVGDRLGETQYF.

V and J are TRBV5-1 and TRBJ2-7; perhaps TRBD2 as D (6 bases). The CDR3 is 15 residues long. The V end was cut by 0 bases, the J end by 5 bases, with 15 bases between. Germline values: CDR1 SGHRS, CDR2 YFSETQ. CDR3 protein: CASSLVRGSPHEQYF. The CDR3 DNA is TGCGCCAGCAGCTTGGTACGGGGGAGCCCTCACGAGCAGTACTTC.

The chain carries TRBV4-3 and TRBJ2-3, with TRBD2 as a possible D gene (6 bases). Germline loops: CDR1 LGHNA, CDR2 YSLEER. This CDR3 is 14 amino acids long. V lost 0 bases and J lost 3, with 7 bases in between. The CDR3 DNA is TGCGCCAGCAGCCAAGATCGGGGGACAGATACGCAGTATTTT. Protein sequence: CASSQDRGTDTQYF.